This TCR beta chain was found in a study of CD8+CD57+ T cells in acquired aplastic anemia. At the level of the study: On average, sorted CD4+ and CD8+ cells gave 2.5 to 4 ug of DNA. Healthy donors gave 10 million to 11 million reads on average for CD4+ cells.

Trimming cost V 8 bases and J 3 bases; bases outside gene matches: 14. This CDR3 is 16 amino acids long. Germline V CDR1 and CDR2: MRHNA, SNTAGT. A note on this clonotype: Its antigen is not identified.

Findings and caveats of the study: The same twenty-nine CD8+ CDR3 sequences occurred in patients and in controls.

The template used for profiling TCR beta VDJ and CDR3 was genomic DNA. TCRdb ran MiXCR on the reads and lists one entry per CDR3 protein. This sample has 400,000 to 450,000 distinct CDR3 sequences, with under 80% found just once. This clonotype was sampled from a human donor in good health, serving as a control. Sequenced: sorted CD4+, CD8+, or CD8+CD57+ T cells (not recorded which) from PBMCs. The rearrangement links TRBV6-4 to TRBJ2-7; TRBD1 aligns across 9 bases. CDR3 coding DNA: TGTGCCAGCGGATTAGGGACGGGACAGGGTTACTACGAGCAGTACTTC. Protein product: CASGLGTGQGYYEQYF.